A single T cell receptor (beta chain) is shown here with its context. This sample is part of a study of blood T cell repertoires in COVID-19. Study information: Collection of acute and convalescent COVID-19 samples took place in the United States, Italy and Spain. PBMCs, B-cell-depleted T cells, or T cells were the source of the cDNA or gDNA that made up the material.

Germline CDR1 MGHRA, CDR2 YSYEKL. V was clipped by 0 bases and J by 4 bases, with 7 bases between them. This CDR3 is built from 13 residues. Measured with immunoSEQ multiplex PCR; TCRdb has only the in-frame clones, and not every one. The repertoire consists of around 230,000 clones, with roughly 86% occurring once and the leading ten covering around 4%. Those who participated ranged in age from about 18 to 95 years and resided in about two dozen US areas. Clinical history reported by participants formed the basis on which cohorts were assigned. The genes are TRBV4-1 and TRBJ2-7; D uncertain. Sequencing was done on a sample of PBMCs or T cells enriched from blood (not recorded which). This receptor was taken from a woman aged 25-40 years with acute COVID-19. CDR3 nucleotides: TGCGCCAGCAGCCAAGATGTCGGGTACGAGCAGTACTTC. This encodes CASSQDVGYEQYF.